The next 22 T cell receptor beta chains were all read from a single sample in a study of T cells expressing NK-cell markers. From its re-call of the 5' RACE reads, TCRdb lists each CDR3 protein once, without DNA. The sample table sets out some 600,000 distinct CDR3 sequences. What was sequenced was blood T cells: a sorted CD56 or NKG2C T cell subset, CD4+ or CD8+ T cells, or bulk PBMC T cells (not recorded which). These receptors were taken from a man between 18 and 29 years old in good health.

This rearrangement joins TRBV20-1 to TRBJ2-4; TCRdb gives TRBD2 as the D gene, but with no DNA this cannot be confirmed. Germline loops: CDR1 DFQATT, CDR2 SNEGSKA (reference sequence). The CDR3 is 15 residues long. The CDR3: CSVEAGLLTKNIQYF.

The chain employs TRBV15 and TRBJ2-7. The CDR3 is 11 amino acids. Per germline, CDR1 LNHNV and CDR2 YYDKDF (reference sequence). CDR3 region: CATSSEYEQYF.

V usage is TRBV5-1 and J usage is TRBJ2-1. This CDR3 is built from 14 residues. Per germline, CDR1 SGHRS and CDR2 YFSETQ. The chain's CDR3 is CASSLDGTYNEQFF.

The V call is TRBV12-3 or TRBV12-4, the J call TRBJ1-1. The CDR3 totals 15 residues. CDR3 sequence reads: CASSFLPDLNTEAFF.

The V call is TRBV2, the J call TRBJ2-2; TCRdb calls TRBD2, which cannot be checked without DNA. Germline loops: CDR1 SNHLY, CDR2 FYNNEI. This CDR3 spans 15 amino acids. The CDR3: CAKGTSDSNTGELFF.

The V gene is TRBV10-3, the J gene TRBJ2-2; no DNA is available, so the TRBD1 call from TCRdb remains unchecked. Per germline, CDR1 ENHRY and CDR2 SYGVKD. CDR3 length: 14 amino acids. CDR3 sequence: CATDRGVNTGELFF.

V is TRBV10-3 and J is TRBJ1-4; TCRdb indicates TRBD1, and absent DNA this call remains unverified. Germline loops: CDR1 ENHRY, CDR2 SYGVKD. The CDR3 is 13 residues long. CDR3: CAIGRGGSEKLFF.

The chain links TRBV5-1 to TRBJ2-6; TCRdb designates TRBD1, a call that cannot be tested without DNA. CDR3 length equals 15 residues. Germline V gene sequence: CDR1 SGHRS, CDR2 YFSETQ. CDR3 sequence: CASSPPGSGANVLTF.

The rearrangement links TRBV6-2 or TRBV6-3 to TRBJ2-1; TCRdb indicates TRBD1, and absent DNA this call remains unverified. The CDR3 loop spans 15 amino acids. Germline V gene sequence: CDR1 MNHEY, CDR2 SVGEGT. This CDR3 is CASKQPGLSYNEQFF.

The V gene is TRBV12-3 or TRBV12-4, the J gene TRBJ2-3; absent DNA, TCRdb's TRBD2 call cannot be checked. The CDR3 extends over 15 amino acids. CDR3 sequence reads: CASRKLAEITDTQYF.

J is TRBJ2-3 and V is TRBV2. The CDR3 contains 14 residues. Germline lookup yields CDR1 SNHLY and CDR2 FYNNEI. The CDR3 spells CASSEAFADGTQYF.

The chain carries TRBV11-3 and TRBJ2-3; TCRdb names TRBD1, which stays unverified in the absence of DNA. Germline V lookup: CDR1 SGHNT, CDR2 YENEEA. The CDR3 consists of 16 residues. The CDR3 sequence is CASSLGGPGVSDTQYF.

The J gene is TRBJ2-1, the V gene TRBV5-1. Germline V lookup: CDR1 SGHRS, CDR2 YFSETQ. CDR3 length equals 16 residues. CDR3 loop: CASSWTSVQSYNEQFF. Using reference TRBV5-1 and TRBJ2-1 for the parts outside the CDR3, the full variable domain is KAGVTQTPRYLIKTRGQQVTLSCSPISGHRSVSWYQQTPGQGLQFLFEYFSETQRNKGNFPGRFSGRQFSNSRSEMNVSTLELGDSALYLCASSWTSVQSYNEQFFGPGTRLTVL.

The rearrangement links TRBV30 to TRBJ2-4; the TCRdb D gene call, TRBD1, has no DNA to confirm it. The CDR3 runs 13 residues. Germline V gene lookup returns CDR1 GTSNPN and CDR2 SVGIG (reference sequence). The CDR3 sequence is CAWSVARGNIQYF.

The chain carries TRBV6-1 and TRBJ1-1; TCRdb lists TRBD1, though no DNA is available to test this call. Germline assignment: CDR1 MNHNS and CDR2 SASEGT. This CDR3 comprises 13 residues. The CDR3 is CATTGRGSTEAFF.

The chain combines TRBV20-1 with TRBJ2-1; TCRdb reports TRBD2, a call that lacks DNA to check it against. This CDR3 comprises 16 residues. The germline gives CDR1 DFQATT, CDR2 SNEGSKA (reference sequence). The CDR3 spells CSARDDRLAAYNEQFF.

The rearrangement links TRBV7-9 to TRBJ2-3; no DNA is available, so the TRBD2 call from TCRdb remains unchecked. CDR1 is SEHNR and CDR2 is FQNEAQ in the germline V gene (reference sequence). The CDR3 covers 14 residues. The chain's CDR3 is CASSSYGETDTQYF.

The chain carries TRBV7-3 and TRBJ2-1; TCRdb designates TRBD2, a call that cannot be tested without DNA. Per the germline V gene, CDR1 is SGHTA and CDR2 is FQGTGA. The length of the CDR3 is 15 residues. CDR3 sequence: CASSYIAGGYNEQFF.

The chain carries TRBV14 and TRBJ2-1; TCRdb calls TRBD2, which cannot be checked without DNA. The CDR3 is 17 amino acids. Germline V gives CDR1 SGHDN, CDR2 FVKESK. Here the CDR3 reads CASSQDVRTRAIDEQFF.

The rearrangement uses TRBV28 and TRBJ2-7; TCRdb's assignment of TRBD1 cannot be checked, as there is no DNA. CDR3 length equals 13 residues. The V gene's germline CDR1 is MDHEN and CDR2 SYDVKM. This CDR3 reads CASNMGYVYEQYF.

This rearrangement joins TRBV2 to TRBJ2-2; the TRBD2 assignment by TCRdb is unverifiable without DNA. This CDR3 region has 15 residues. Germline V CDR1 and CDR2: SNHLY, FYNNEI. This CDR3 reads CASSALSLGTGELFF.

The J gene is TRBJ2-7, the V gene TRBV4-3; with no DNA, the TCRdb D assignment of TRBD2 cannot be verified. The CDR3 contains 16 residues. From germline, CDR1 is LGHNA and CDR2 YSLEER. The CDR3 region is CASSQDFGLAGGEQYF.